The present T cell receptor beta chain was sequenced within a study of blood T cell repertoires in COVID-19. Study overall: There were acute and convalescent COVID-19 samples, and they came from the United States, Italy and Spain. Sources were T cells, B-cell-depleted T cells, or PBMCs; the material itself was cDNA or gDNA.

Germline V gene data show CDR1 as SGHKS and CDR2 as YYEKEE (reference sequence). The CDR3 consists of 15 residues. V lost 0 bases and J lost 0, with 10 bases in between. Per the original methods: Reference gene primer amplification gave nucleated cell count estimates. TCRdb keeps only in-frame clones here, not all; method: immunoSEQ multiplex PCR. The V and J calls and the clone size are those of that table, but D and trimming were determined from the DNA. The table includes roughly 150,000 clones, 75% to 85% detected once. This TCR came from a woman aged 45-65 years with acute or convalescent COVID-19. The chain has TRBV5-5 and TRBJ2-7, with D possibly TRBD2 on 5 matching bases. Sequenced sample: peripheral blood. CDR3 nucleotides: TGTGCCAGCAGCTTGGGGCAAGGGAGCTCCTACGAGCAGTACTTC. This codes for CASSLGQGSSYEQYF.